These T cell receptor beta chains were read from a single sample in a study of T cells in Graves' hyperthyroidism and ophthalmopathy. One entry per CDR3 protein, called by TCRdb with MiXCR from the multiplex PCR reads. Of roughly 300,000 distinct CDR3 sequences listed, roughly a fifth are singletons. The sequencing sample was made of blood. These receptors all come from a woman in her forties or fifties with Graves' hyperthyroidism. Each CDR3 is given with its conserved first and last residue. The D gene is left open where the match is weak. For some rows the clone size is stated as once, few or many, or as a class when expanded; others skip it.

V gene: TRBV6-2/TRBV6-3; clone size: once; J gene: TRBJ1-2; D gene: .; CDR3 DNA: TGTGCCAGCAGTTACAACGGTAACTATGGCTACACCTTC; CDR3 protein: CASSYNGNYGYTF
V gene: TRBV6-1; clone size: many; J gene: TRBJ1-6; D gene: .; CDR3 DNA: TGTGCCAGCGGGGGTTGGGGGGCTTCACCCCTCCACTTT; CDR3 protein: CASGGWGASPLHF
V gene: TRBV2; clone size: .; J gene: TRBJ1-6; D gene: TRBD1; CDR3 DNA: TGTGCCAGCGGCCGGGACAGGGTTCCTTCACCCCTCCACTTT; CDR3 protein: CASGRDRVPSPLHF
V gene: TRBV6-1; clone size: .; J gene: TRBJ1-3; D gene: TRBD1; CDR3 DNA: TGTGCCGGCCGCTCAGGATCCGGGACAGGGGGCTTTGGAAACACCATATATTTT; CDR3 protein: CAGRSGSGTGGFGNTIYF
V gene: TRBV19; clone size: .; J gene: TRBJ2-7; D gene: .; CDR3 DNA: TGTGCCAGTCATGACAGCCGGGACCGCTACGAGCAGTACTTC; CDR3 protein: CASHDSRDRYEQYF
V gene: TRBV25-1; clone size: few; J gene: TRBJ2-2; D gene: .; CDR3 DNA: TGTGCCAGCAGTGCGAGACGGAACACCGGGGAGCTGTTTTTT; CDR3 protein: CASSARRNTGELFF
V gene: TRBV30; clone size: many; J gene: TRBJ2-3; D gene: TRBD2; CDR3 DNA: TGTGCCTGGTCTCTAGCGGGGGGCCCTCACCCCACAGATACGCAGTATTTT; CDR3 protein: CAWSLAGGPHPTDTQYF
V gene: TRBV11-2; clone size: .; J gene: TRBJ1-3; D gene: .; CDR3 DNA: TGTGCCAGCAGCTCAATACAGGGAGCTGGAAACACCATATATTTT; CDR3 protein: CASSSIQGAGNTIYF
V gene: TRBV4-2; clone size: .; J gene: TRBJ1-5; D gene: .; CDR3 DNA: TGTGCCAGCAGCCAAGAGGGGATTCTATCTAGGGGCAATCAGCCCCAGCATTTT; CDR3 protein: CASSQEGILSRGNQPQHF
V gene: TRBV19; clone size: .; J gene: TRBJ2-2; D gene: .; CDR3 DNA: TGTGCCAGTAGTCCCCGGACGGCTACCGGGGAGCTGTTTTTT; CDR3 protein: CASSPRTATGELFF
V gene: TRBV28; clone size: .; J gene: TRBJ1-5; D gene: TRBD1; CDR3 DNA: TGTGCCAGCAGTTCCCCAGGGGGCGCCAGCAATCAGCCCCAGCATTTT; CDR3 protein: CASSSPGGASNQPQHF
V gene: TRBV2; clone size: many; J gene: TRBJ1-1; D gene: .; CDR3 DNA: TGTGCCAGCACGGGCCAAGGCTTGGGGAACACTGAAGCTTTCTTT; CDR3 protein: CASTGQGLGNTEAFF
V gene: TRBV5-1; clone size: .; J gene: TRBJ2-7; D gene: TRBD1; CDR3 DNA: TGCGCCAGCAGCTACCGGGACAGGGGCCACGAGCAGCACTTC; CDR3 protein: CASSYRDRGHEQHF
V gene: TRBV19; clone size: few; J gene: TRBJ2-3; D gene: .; CDR3 DNA: TGTGCCAGTAGTCCCGGCTGGAGGGGCACAGATACGCAGTATTTT; CDR3 protein: CASSPGWRGTDTQYF
V gene: TRBV3-1; clone size: .; J gene: TRBJ1-2; D gene: .; CDR3 DNA: TGTGCCAGCAGCCAAGAGAGGTTCTATGGCTACACCTTC; CDR3 protein: CASSQERFYGYTF
V gene: TRBV28; clone size: many; J gene: TRBJ2-7; D gene: .; CDR3 DNA: TGTGCCAGCAGTCCCCCCCAGTCATTCTCCTACGAGCAGTACTTC; CDR3 protein: CASSPPQSFSYEQYF
V gene: TRBV6-1; clone size: once; J gene: TRBJ2-4; D gene: .; CDR3 DNA: TGTGCCAGCAGTCAACCTATAAGGACAGCCCTAGCCAAAAACATTCAGTACTTC; CDR3 protein: CASSQPIRTALAKNIQYF
V gene: TRBV6-6; clone size: .; J gene: TRBJ1-1; D gene: .; CDR3 DNA: TGTGCCAGCAGTTACTCGGCCAGGGGTACTGAAGCTTTCTTT; CDR3 protein: CASSYSARGTEAFF
V gene: TRBV24-1; clone size: .; J gene: TRBJ1-1; D gene: .; CDR3 DNA: TGTGCCACCAGTGATTTGGGCCGACTGGTGAACACTGAAGCTTTCTTT; CDR3 protein: CATSDLGRLVNTEAFF
V gene: TRBV19; clone size: few; J gene: TRBJ1-1; D gene: .; CDR3 DNA: TGTGCCAGTAGTATAGGTAACGCCAACACTGAAGCTTTCTTT; CDR3 protein: CASSIGNANTEAFF
V gene: TRBV19; clone size: .; J gene: TRBJ1-3; D gene: .; CDR3 DNA: TGTGCCAGTACTCTTCGACTGAACTCTGGAAACACCATATATTTT; CDR3 protein: CASTLRLNSGNTIYF
V gene: TRBV20-1; clone size: many; J gene: TRBJ1-1; D gene: TRBD1; CDR3 DNA: TGCAGTGCTGGGGGTGAGGGGGCGGAAGCTTTCTTT; CDR3 protein: CSAGGEGAEAFF
V gene: TRBV3-1; clone size: once; J gene: TRBJ2-7; D gene: TRBD2; CDR3 DNA: TGTGCCAGCAGCAGCCTAGCGGGAGGGAACGAGCAGTACTTC; CDR3 protein: CASSSLAGGNEQYF
V gene: TRBV5-4; clone size: few; J gene: TRBJ2-7; D gene: TRBD1; CDR3 DNA: TGTGCCAGCAGCGGCCGGGACAGGGGCTACGAGCAGTACTTC; CDR3 protein: CASSGRDRGYEQYF
V gene: TRBV3-1; clone size: .; J gene: TRBJ1-1; D gene: .; CDR3 DNA: TGTGCCAGCAGCCAAGGGACCGGGAAGGAGGCTTTCTTT; CDR3 protein: CASSQGTGKEAFF
V gene: TRBV2; clone size: .; J gene: TRBJ1-2; D gene: .; CDR3 DNA: TGTGCCAGCAGTGGGTGGGGGCTCCATGGCTACACCTTC; CDR3 protein: CASSGWGLHGYTF
V gene: TRBV7-9; clone size: many; J gene: TRBJ2-2; D gene: TRBD1; CDR3 DNA: TGTGCCAGCAGCTTAGGGACAGGGTACCGGGAGCTGTTTTTT; CDR3 protein: CASSLGTGYRELFF
V gene: TRBV2; clone size: once; J gene: TRBJ2-1; D gene: TRBD2; CDR3 DNA: TGTGCCAGCAGTGAATTAGCGGGAGGTACTTACAATGAGCAGTTCTTC; CDR3 protein: CASSELAGGTYNEQFF
V gene: TRBV28; clone size: few; J gene: TRBJ1-2; D gene: .; CDR3 DNA: TGTGCCAGCAGTTTATTAGGGGCGCGGGGCTACACCTTC; CDR3 protein: CASSLLGARGYTF
V gene: TRBV4-1; clone size: many; J gene: TRBJ1-5; D gene: .; CDR3 DNA: TGCGCCAGCAGCCTCGTCCTTTTCCCGGGAAGTAATCAGCCCCAGCATTTT; CDR3 protein: CASSLVLFPGSNQPQHF
V gene: TRBV30; clone size: many; J gene: TRBJ2-2; D gene: TRBD2; CDR3 DNA: TGTGCCTGGAGTTGGACTAGTTCCACCGGGGAGCTGTTTTTT; CDR3 protein: CAWSWTSSTGELFF
V gene: TRBV20-1; clone size: many; J gene: TRBJ2-3; D gene: TRBD2; CDR3 DNA: TGCAGTGCTAGAGATTATCGGGAGGTCACAGATACGCAGTATTTT; CDR3 protein: CSARDYREVTDTQYF